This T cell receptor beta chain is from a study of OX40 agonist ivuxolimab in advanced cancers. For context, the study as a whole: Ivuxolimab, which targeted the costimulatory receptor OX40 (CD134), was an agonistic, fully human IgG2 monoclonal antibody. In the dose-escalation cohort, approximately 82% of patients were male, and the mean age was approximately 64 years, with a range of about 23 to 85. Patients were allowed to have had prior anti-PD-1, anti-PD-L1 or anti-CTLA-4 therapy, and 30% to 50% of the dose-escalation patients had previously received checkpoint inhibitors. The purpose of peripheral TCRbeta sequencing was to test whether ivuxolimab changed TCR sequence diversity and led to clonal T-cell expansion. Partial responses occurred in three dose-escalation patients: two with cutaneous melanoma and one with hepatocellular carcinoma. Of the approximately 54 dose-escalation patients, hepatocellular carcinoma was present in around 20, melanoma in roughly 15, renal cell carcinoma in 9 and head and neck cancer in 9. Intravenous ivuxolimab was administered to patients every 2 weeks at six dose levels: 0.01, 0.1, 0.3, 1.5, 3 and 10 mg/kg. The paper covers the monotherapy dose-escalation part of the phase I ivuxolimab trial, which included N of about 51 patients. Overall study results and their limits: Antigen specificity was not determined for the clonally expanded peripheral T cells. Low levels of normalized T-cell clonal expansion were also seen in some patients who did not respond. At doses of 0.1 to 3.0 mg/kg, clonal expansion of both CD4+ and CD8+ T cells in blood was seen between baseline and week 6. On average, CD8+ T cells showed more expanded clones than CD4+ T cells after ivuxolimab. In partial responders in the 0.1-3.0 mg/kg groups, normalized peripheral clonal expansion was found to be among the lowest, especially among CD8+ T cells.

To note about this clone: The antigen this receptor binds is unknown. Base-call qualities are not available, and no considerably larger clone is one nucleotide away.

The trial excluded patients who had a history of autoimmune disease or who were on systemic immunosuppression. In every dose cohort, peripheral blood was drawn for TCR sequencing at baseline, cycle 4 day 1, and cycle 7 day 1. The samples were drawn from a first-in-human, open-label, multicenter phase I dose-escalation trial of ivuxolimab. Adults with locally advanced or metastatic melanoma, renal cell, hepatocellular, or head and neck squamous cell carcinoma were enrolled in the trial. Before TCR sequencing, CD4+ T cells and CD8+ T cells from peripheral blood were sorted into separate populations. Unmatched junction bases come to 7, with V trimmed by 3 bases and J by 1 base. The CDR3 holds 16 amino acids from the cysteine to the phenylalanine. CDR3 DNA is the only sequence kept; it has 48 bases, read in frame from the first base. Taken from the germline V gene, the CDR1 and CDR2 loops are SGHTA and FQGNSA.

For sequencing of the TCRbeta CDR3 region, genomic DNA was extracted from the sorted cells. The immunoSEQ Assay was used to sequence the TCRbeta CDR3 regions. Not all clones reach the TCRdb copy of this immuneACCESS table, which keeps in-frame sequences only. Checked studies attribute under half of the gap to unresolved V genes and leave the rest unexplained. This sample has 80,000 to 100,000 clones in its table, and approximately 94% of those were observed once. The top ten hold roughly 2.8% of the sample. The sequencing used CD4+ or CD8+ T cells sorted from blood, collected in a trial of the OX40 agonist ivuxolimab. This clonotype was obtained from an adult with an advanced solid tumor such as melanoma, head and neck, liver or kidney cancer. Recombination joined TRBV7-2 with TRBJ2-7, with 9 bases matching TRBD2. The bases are TGTGCCAGCAGCTTTTCTAGCGGGAAGCCGTCCTACGAGCAGTACTTC. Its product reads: CASSFSSGKPSYEQYF.